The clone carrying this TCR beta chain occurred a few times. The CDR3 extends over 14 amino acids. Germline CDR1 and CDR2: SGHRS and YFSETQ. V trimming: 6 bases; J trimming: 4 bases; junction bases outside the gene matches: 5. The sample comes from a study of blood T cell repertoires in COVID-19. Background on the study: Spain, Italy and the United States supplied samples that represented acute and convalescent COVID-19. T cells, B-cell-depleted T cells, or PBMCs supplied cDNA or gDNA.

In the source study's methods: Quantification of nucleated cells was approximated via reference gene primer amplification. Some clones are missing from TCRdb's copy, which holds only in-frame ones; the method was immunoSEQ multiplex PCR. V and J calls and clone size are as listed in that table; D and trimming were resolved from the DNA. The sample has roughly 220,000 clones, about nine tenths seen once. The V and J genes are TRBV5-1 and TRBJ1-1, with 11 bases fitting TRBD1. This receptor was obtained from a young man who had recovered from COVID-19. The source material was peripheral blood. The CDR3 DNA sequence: TGCGCCAGCACCCATGGGACAGGGGGCACTGAAGCTTTCTTT. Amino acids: CASTHGTGGTEAFF.